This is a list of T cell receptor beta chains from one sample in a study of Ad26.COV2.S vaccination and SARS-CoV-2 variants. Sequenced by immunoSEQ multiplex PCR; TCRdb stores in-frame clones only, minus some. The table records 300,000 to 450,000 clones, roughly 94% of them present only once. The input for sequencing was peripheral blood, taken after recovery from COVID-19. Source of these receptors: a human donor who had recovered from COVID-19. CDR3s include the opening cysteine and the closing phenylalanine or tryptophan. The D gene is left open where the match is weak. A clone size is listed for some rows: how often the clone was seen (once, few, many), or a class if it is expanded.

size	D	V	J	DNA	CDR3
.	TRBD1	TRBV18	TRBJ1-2	TGTGCCAGCTCACCTGCTACAGGGGGGTCGAAGGACTATGGCTACACCTTC	CASSPATGGSKDYGYTF
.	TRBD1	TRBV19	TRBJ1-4	TGTGCCAGTAGAAACACAGGGGGGGCAACTAATGAAAAACTGTTTTTT	CASRNTGGATNEKLFF
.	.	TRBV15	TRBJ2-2	TGTGCCACCAGCACCAGTGGAGATAACACCGGGGAGCTGTTTTTT	CATSTSGDNTGELFF
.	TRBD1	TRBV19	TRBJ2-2	TGTGCCAGTAGTATGATAAGGTCGGGACAGGGCGACACCGGGGAGCTGTTTTTT	CASSMIRSGQGDTGELFF
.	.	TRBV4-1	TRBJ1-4	TGCGCCAGCACCGGGGGAACTAATGAAAAACTGTTTTTT	CASTGGTNEKLFF
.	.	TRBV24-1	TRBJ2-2	TGTGCCACCAGCAGACGCACCGGGGAGCTGTTTTTT	CATSRRTGELFF
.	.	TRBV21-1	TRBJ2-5	TGTGCCAAGGGGGCCCGGGGAGAGACCCAGTACTTC	CAKGARGETQYF
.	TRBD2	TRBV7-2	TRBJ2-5	TGTGCCAGCAGCTTAGCTCTAGCGGGGAGGCAAGAGACCCAGTACTTC	CASSLALAGRQETQYF
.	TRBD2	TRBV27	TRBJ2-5	TGTGCCAGCAGTTCAGGAATAGCGGGGGGGCGCGAGACCCAGTACTTC	CASSSGIAGGRETQYF
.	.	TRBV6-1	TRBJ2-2	TGTGCCAGCAGTGACGGAAAGGGCCGGGACCCGGAGCTGTTTTTT	CASSDGKGRDPELFF
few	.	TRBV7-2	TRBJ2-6	TGTGCCAGCACCCGATCTCAGGGCTCTGGGGCCAACGTCCTGACTTTC	CASTRSQGSGANVLTF
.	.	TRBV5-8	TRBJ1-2	TGTGCCAGCAGCCAGGGCGCCTATGGCTACACCTTC	CASSQGAYGYTF
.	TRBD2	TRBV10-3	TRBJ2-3	TGTGCCATCACACCGGGCCTAGGCCAGCGGGGGGGCGGAGATACGCAGTATTTT	CAITPGLGQRGGGDTQYF
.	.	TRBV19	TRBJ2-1	TGTGCCAGTAGTCCGGATGGGCCAGTCAATGAGCAGTTCTTC	CASSPDGPVNEQFF
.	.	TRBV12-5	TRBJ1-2	TGTGCTAGTGGTTTGGAGGGGTATGGCTACACCTTC	CASGLEGYGYTF
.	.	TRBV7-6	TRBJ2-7	TGTGCCAGCAGCTTAGGGGTCTCCTACGAGCAGTACTTC	CASSLGVSYEQYF
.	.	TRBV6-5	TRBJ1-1	TGTGCCAGCAGTTACTCCTTGAACACTGAAGCTTTCTTT	CASSYSLNTEAFF
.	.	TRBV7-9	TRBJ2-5	TGTGCCAGCAGCTTATACAGTCAAGAGACCCAGTACTTC	CASSLYSQETQYF
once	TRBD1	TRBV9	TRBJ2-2	TGTGCCAGCAGCGCGGAAAACAGGGGAGTAAGCACCGGGGAGCTGTTTTTT	CASSAENRGVSTGELFF
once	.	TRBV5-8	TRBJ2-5	TGTGCCAGCAGCTTGGGGCAGATACAAGAGACCCAGTACTTC	CASSLGQIQETQYF
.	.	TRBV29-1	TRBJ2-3	TGCAGCGTGGGCGCTCCGGTCCAGGGGCCAGATACGCAGTATTTT	CSVGAPVQGPDTQYF
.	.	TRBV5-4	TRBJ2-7	TGTGCCAGCAGCCCTTCGGCAGGGAGCTACGAGCAGTACTTC	CASSPSAGSYEQYF
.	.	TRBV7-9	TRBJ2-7	TGTGCCAGCAGCTCGAGACTCCAACTCCCCTACGAGCAGTACTTC	CASSSRLQLPYEQYF
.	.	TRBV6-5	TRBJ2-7	TGTGCCAGCAGTTACGGGGGCCCCATCTACGAGCAGTACTTC	CASSYGGPIYEQYF
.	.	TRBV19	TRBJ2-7	TGTGCCAGTAGTATAGCACAGACGGCGATCCACGAGCAGTACTTC	CASSIAQTAIHEQYF
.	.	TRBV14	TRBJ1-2	TGTGCCAGCAGCCAAGTTGGGGGCAGGTTCAACTATGGCTACACCTTC	CASSQVGGRFNYGYTF
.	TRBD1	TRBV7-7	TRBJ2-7	TGTGCTAGCAGTGAGGGGACAGGGACCTACGAGCAGTACTTC	CASSEGTGTYEQYF
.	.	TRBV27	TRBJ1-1	TGTGCCAGCAGTTTGGTGAGGGGGTATTATACTGAAGCTTTCTTT	CASSLVRGYYTEAFF
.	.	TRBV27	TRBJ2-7	TGTGCCAGCAGTGACAGAACGAGCTCCTACGAGCAGTACTTC	CASSDRTSSYEQYF
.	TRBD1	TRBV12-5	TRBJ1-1	TGTGCTAGTGGTGGGACAGAGGAACCTGAAGCTTTCTTT	CASGGTEEPEAFF
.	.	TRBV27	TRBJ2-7	TGTGCCAGCAGTTTATCCCAGAACTCCTACGAGCAGTACTTC	CASSLSQNSYEQYF
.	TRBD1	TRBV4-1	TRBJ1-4	TGCGCCAGCAGCCAAGTGACAGGGGTTGAAAAACTGTTTTTT	CASSQVTGVEKLFF
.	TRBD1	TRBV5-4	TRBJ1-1	TGTGCCAGCAGCTCAGGGGGCTACACTGAAGCTTTCTTT	CASSSGGYTEAFF
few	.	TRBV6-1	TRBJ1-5	TGTGCCAGCAGTGAAGCGTCGTTCCTTCGAAGCAATCAGCCCCAGCATTTT	CASSEASFLRSNQPQHF
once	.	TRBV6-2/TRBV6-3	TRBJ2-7	TGTGCCAGCAGTTACTACTCGCCGCGCTACGAGCAGTACTTC	CASSYYSPRYEQYF
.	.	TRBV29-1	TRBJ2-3	TGCAGCGAGACCTTGGGACCGGCAGATACGCAGTATTTT	CSETLGPADTQYF
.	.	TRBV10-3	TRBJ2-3	TGTGCCATCACCGCGGCGAGGCGGGACTTCCCGTCAATGGGCACAGATACGCAGTATTTT	CAITAARRDFPSMGTDTQYF
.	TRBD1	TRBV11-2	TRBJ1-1	TGTGCCAGCAGCGAAATCAGGGGGTTGAACACTGAAGCTTTCTTT	CASSEIRGLNTEAFF
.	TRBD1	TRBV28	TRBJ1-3	TGTGCCAGCAGGACAGGGGGCTCTGGAAACACCATATATTTT	CASRTGGSGNTIYF
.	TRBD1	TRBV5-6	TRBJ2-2	TGTGCCAGCAGCATTCGACAGGGGGCGGCGAACACCGGGGAGCTGTTTTTT	CASSIRQGAANTGELFF
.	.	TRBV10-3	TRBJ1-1	TGTGCCATCAGTGAGTCTGACCAGAGGAACACTGAAGCTTTCTTT	CAISESDQRNTEAFF